The 27 T cell receptor beta chains given below trace back to one sample, sequenced in a study of shared clonotypes between healthy human individuals (dated by TCRdb to between 2020 and 2021). The library was generated by the immunoSEQ multiplex PCR assay. The clones in this table, taken by TCRdb from immuneACCESS, are in-frame only. Not every clone is retained; where verified, under half of the shortfall comes from an unresolved V gene, and the cause of the rest is unknown. The sample yields hundreds of thousands of clones; approximately 96% were counted once. In total, the top ten clones hold approximately 0.1% of the sample. CD8 naive samples were obtained by positive selection for CCR7 among CD45RO-negative cells, yielding a CD45RA+CCR7+ population from which TemRA cells were excluded. What was sequenced was naive CD8+ T cells sorted from blood. According to the study, the label for this sample's cell subset or site signals: CD45RA+CCR7+. The source of these receptors is a woman aged 25 to 45 in good health.

V and J are TRBV5-6 and TRBJ2-7; 7 positions agree with TRBD1. V lost 6 bases, J lost 2 bases, and 11 bases stayed unmatched. The germline V gene encodes CDR1 SGHDT and CDR2 YYEEEE. The CDR3 contains 15 residues. The CDR3 DNA reads as TGTGCCAGCATCCCGATGGGACAGCAACCCTACGAGCAGTACTTC. It encodes CASIPMGQQPYEQYF.

This rearrangement joins TRBV9 to TRBJ2-3, with 12 bases aligning to TRBD2. The CDR3 is made up of 15 amino acids. From germline, CDR1 is SGDLS and CDR2 YYNGEE. V gave up 4 bases and J gave up 4 bases; unmatched junction bases: 4. The CDR3 protein is CASSPGTSGPDTQYF. CDR3 nucleotides: TGTGCCAGCAGCCCCGGGACTAGCGGGCCAGATACGCAGTATTTT.

This chain links TRBV28 with TRBJ1-5; no clear D gene. The germline V gene encodes CDR1 MDHEN and CDR2 SYDVKM. The CDR3 sequence is 15 residues long. Trimming took off 2 bases at V and 6 bases at J, with 14 bases between the two ends. CDR3 nucleotide sequence: TGTGCCAGCAGTTTACTTCAGGTCTTGGGTCAGCCCCAGCATTTT. Amino acid sequence: CASSLLQVLGQPQHF.

The V and J genes are TRBV27 and TRBJ2-3; the D gene is possibly TRBD2 (6 bases). The germline V and J ends were trimmed by 6 bases and 7 bases, with 11 bases remaining between them. This CDR3 has 12 amino acids. Germline V lookup: CDR1 MNHEY, CDR2 SMNVEV (reference sequence). The chain's CDR3 is CASRGGGYTQYF. DNA for the CDR3: TGTGCCAGCAGGGGGGGAGGATATACGCAGTATTTT.

The V and J genes are TRBV6-4 and TRBJ1-3, with 7 bases identical to TRBD1. Trimming removed 0 bases from V and 15 bases from J; junction bases left unmatched: 14. Germline V gene sequence: CDR1 MRHNA, CDR2 SNTAGT. The CDR3 loop spans 15 amino acids. The CDR3 loop reads CASSDSTALHQGGYF. The CDR3 DNA follows: TGTGCCAGCAGTGACTCTACGGCTCTCCATCAGGGGGGATATTTT.

This clone was seen once. This chain connects TRBV7-2 to TRBJ2-6; D might be TRBD2 (5 bases). Trimming cost V 5 bases and J 6 bases, with 23 bases left between them. The germline CDR1 and CDR2 sequences are SGHTA and FQGNSA. The CDR3 runs to 18 residues. The CDR3 DNA follows: TGTGCCAGCAGCCCCCGGCCTAGCCCCCGTTTAGAGGCCAACGTCCTGACTTTC. This encodes CASSPRPSPRLEANVLTF.

CDR3 amino acids: CASSPISGTGYEQYF. Here the CDR3 DNA reads TGTGCCAGCAGTCCGATATCCGGGACTGGGTACGAGCAGTACTTC. V and J are TRBV27 and TRBJ2-7; the D gene is possibly TRBD2 (6 bases). The CDR3 sequence is 15 residues long. V gave up 5 bases and J gave up 4 bases, with 18 bases separating them. The germline gives CDR1 MNHEY, CDR2 SMNVEV (reference sequence).

The chain recombines TRBV2 with TRBJ2-2, with 13 bases lining up with TRBD2. Per the germline V gene, CDR1 is SNHLY and CDR2 is FYNNEI. This CDR3 spans 19 amino acids. The V and J ends lost 3 bases and 3 bases, in that order; junction bases with no gene match: 10. The CDR3 spells CASSDWGTSGKRDTGELFF. The CDR3 nucleotides are TGTGCCAGCAGTGACTGGGGGACTAGCGGGAAAAGGGACACCGGGGAGCTGTTTTTT. Full variable domain (missing parts from reference TRBV2 and TRBJ2-2): EPEVTQTPSHQVTQMGQEVILRCVPISNHLYFYWYRQILGQKVEFLVSFYNNEISEKSEIFDDQFSVERPDGSNFTLKIRSTKLEDSAMYFCASSDWGTSGKRDTGELFFGEGSRLTVL.

The CDR3 here is CASSPQNEQFF. The CDR3 DNA reads TGTGCCAGCAGCCCGCAGAATGAGCAGTTCTTC. The genes are TRBV28 and TRBJ2-1, with unresolved D. CDR3 size: 11 residues. Trimming removed 6 bases at V and 7 bases at J, with 7 bases between. Germline CDR1 MDHEN, CDR2 SYDVKM.

The gene calls are TRBV11-2 and TRBJ2-7; D is possibly TRBD2 (5 bases). CDR3 length: 13 residues. The V gene lost 8 bases and the J gene lost 2 bases, with 13 bases spanning the gap. The germline CDR1 and CDR2 sequences are SGHAT and FQNNGV. The CDR3 protein is CASASEGPYEQYF. In DNA, the CDR3 is TGTGCCAGCGCTAGTGAGGGCCCCTACGAGCAGTACTTC.

This CDR3 reads CASRRGGELFF. As DNA, the CDR3 is TGTGCCAGCAGGCGAGGCGGGGAGCTGTTTTTT. The chain links TRBV27 to TRBJ2-2; D not certain. The CDR3 is 11 amino acids. Trimming removed 6 bases at V and 7 bases at J, with 6 bases between. Germline CDR1 is MNHEY and CDR2 is SMNVEV (reference sequence).

V and J are TRBV13 and TRBJ2-3; 8 bases fit TRBD2. CDR1 is PRHDT, CDR2 FYEKMQ, per germline (reference sequence). With 4 bases clipped from V and 4 bases from J, the junction kept 13 bases outside the gene matches. The CDR3 has 17 residues. The CDR3 DNA reads TGTGCCAGCAGCTCCCGTGCCAGGACTAGCAACGCAGATACGCAGTATTTT. It yields the protein CASSSRARTSNADTQYF.

This clone came up once. This chain uses TRBV7-6 with TRBJ2-1; D possibly corresponds to TRBD1 (7 bases). Germline V gene lookup returns CDR1 SGHVS and CDR2 FNYEAQ. V lost 4 bases and J 9 bases, leaving 19 bases between the germline ends. The CDR3 is 15 amino acids. The CDR3 nucleotides are TGTGCCAGCAGCTCAGGGGGGTCTGGGGCGTTTGAGCAGTTCTTC. Its translation: CASSSGGSGAFEQFF.

This chain links TRBV27 with TRBJ2-1; TRBD1 might be the D (5 bases). Looked up from germline, CDR1 is MNHEY and CDR2 is SMNVEV (reference sequence). This CDR3 contains 15 residues. Trimming left V 6 bases short and J 6 bases short, with 18 bases between. CDR3 sequence (DNA): TGTGCCAGCAGCCCAGTCAGAGCCAGGGTCAATGAGCAGTTCTTC. Translation: CASSPVRARVNEQFF.

This clone was seen once. The CDR3 loop is CSVTVDGEHTIYF. CDR3 nucleotide sequence: TGCAGCGTGACCGTTGATGGGGAGCACACCATATATTTT. This sequence joins TRBV29-1 and TRBJ1-3; D not certain. Germline assignment: CDR1 SQVTM and CDR2 ANQGSEA. The CDR3 length is 13 residues. Trimming shortened V by 6 bases and J by 8 bases, and 17 bases separated the two germline ends. Based on the CDR3 plus reference TRBV29-1 and TRBJ1-3, the full variable domain is SAVISQKPSRDICQRGTSLTIQCQVDSQVTMMFWYRQQPGQSLTLIATANQGSEATYESGFVIDKFPISRPNLTFSTLTVSNMSPEDSSIYLCSVTVDGEHTIYFGEGSWLTVV.

This clone was counted a single time. The gene calls are TRBV19 and TRBJ1-1, with a tentative D call TRBD1 (5 bases). The CDR3 has 17 residues. Trimming cost V 2 bases and J 4 bases, with 20 bases left between them. Germline lookup yields CDR1 LNHDA and CDR2 SQIVND (reference sequence). The CDR3 sequence: CASSISAEGSMGTEAFF. CDR3 nucleotides: TGTGCCAGTAGTATATCAGCCGAGGGGAGCATGGGCACTGAAGCTTTCTTT.

The V and J genes are TRBV28 and TRBJ1-1; possibly TRBD1 for D (6 bases). This CDR3 region has 14 residues. Germline CDR1 is MDHEN and CDR2 is SYDVKM. V lost 4 bases to trimming and J lost 5 bases, with 14 bases between them. This chain's CDR3 is CASSYRALQTEAFF. CDR3 DNA: TGTGCCAGCAGTTACAGGGCACTCCAAACTGAAGCTTTCTTT.

The chain uses TRBV27 and TRBJ2-7; maybe TRBD2 (6 bases). CDR1 is MNHEY, CDR2 SMNVEV, per germline (reference sequence). V lost 5 bases and J 6 bases, leaving 17 bases between the germline ends. The CDR3 loop spans 14 amino acids. This CDR3 reads CASSALGGSGEQYF. The DNA for the CDR3 is TGTGCCAGCAGTGCCCTCGGGGGATCAGGCGAGCAGTACTTC.

The rearrangement uses TRBV27 and TRBJ1-2; 7 bases line up with TRBD1. CDR1 is MNHEY, CDR2 SMNVEV, per germline (reference sequence). The CDR3 has 16 residues. Trimming took 6 bases from V and 8 from J; bases not matched to a gene: 18. CDR3: CASRTLRDSQLRGYTF. In DNA form, the CDR3 reads TGTGCCAGCAGAACACTCCGGGACAGCCAGCTTCGGGGCTACACCTTC.

The V gene is TRBV9, the J gene TRBJ2-7; D uncertain. The germline V gene has CDR1 SGDLS and CDR2 YYNGEE. The CDR3 is 14 residues long. The V end was cut by 0 bases, the J end by 2 bases, with 9 bases between. In DNA, the CDR3 is TGTGCCAGCAGCGTAGCTGACTCCACCTACGAGCAGTACTTC. It encodes CASSVADSTYEQYF.

V and J are TRBV29-1 and TRBJ2-1; 7 positions match TRBD1. Germline V CDR1 and CDR2: SQVTM, ANQGSEA. The CDR3 is made up of 15 amino acids. After removal of 4 bases from V and 7 bases from J, the junction contained 13 bases not matched to a gene. As DNA, the CDR3 is TGCAGCGTTGTTGGTCTCCGGGACAGTTTGAATGAGCAGTTCTTC. Protein: CSVVGLRDSLNEQFF.

The J gene is TRBJ2-1, the V gene TRBV28; tentatively, D is TRBD1 (5 bases). V was cut by 5 bases and J by 8 bases, with 19 bases left in between. Looked up from germline, CDR1 is MDHEN and CDR2 is SYDVKM. The CDR3 totals 15 residues. Here the CDR3 reads CASSHSTEPRDEQFF. CDR3 nucleotides: TGTGCCAGCAGTCACTCGACAGAGCCTAGGGATGAGCAGTTCTTC.

The V and J genes are TRBV4-1 and TRBJ1-3; D remains unclear. The V gene lost 0 bases and the J gene lost 0 bases, with 6 bases spanning the gap. This CDR3 is 15 amino acids long. CDR1 and CDR2 (germline): MGHRA, YSYEKL. In DNA form, the CDR3 reads TGCGCCAGCAGCCAAGATCCCAGCTCTGGAAACACCATATATTTT. Its translation: CASSQDPSSGNTIYF.

A single count supports this clone. The V and J genes are TRBV7-8 and TRBJ2-3, with D possibly TRBD2 on 6 matching bases. Germline lookup yields CDR1 SGHVS and CDR2 FQNEAQ. The CDR3 extends over 13 amino acids. V was trimmed by 8 bases and J by 1 base, leaving 10 bases between them. CDR3 bases: TGTGCCAGCGGCATAGCGGGCACAGATACGCAGTATTTT. Its translation is CASGIAGTDTQYF.

The chain employs TRBV9 and TRBJ2-2; 8 bases agree with TRBD2. Germline CDR1 reads SGDLS; CDR2 reads YYNGEE. V was clipped by 4 bases and J by 7 bases; unmatched bases: 9. This CDR3 region has 15 residues. CDR3 sequence: CASSPGLVEFGELFF. The CDR3 DNA follows: TGTGCCAGCAGCCCGGGACTAGTCGAGTTCGGGGAGCTGTTTTTT.

The chain combines TRBV5-1 with TRBJ1-4; D is uncertain. V gave up 9 bases and J gave up 2 bases, with 23 bases separating them. The length of the CDR3 is 17 residues. The germline gives CDR1 SGHRS, CDR2 YFSETQ. CDR3 sequence reads: CATYPSTLVATNEKLFF. The CDR3 bases are TGCGCCACCTACCCTAGCACCCTCGTAGCGACTAATGAAAAACTGTTTTTT.

The rearrangement uses TRBV27 and TRBJ2-7; maybe TRBD2 (6 bases). Trimming removed 5 bases at V and 1 base at J, with 15 bases between. CDR1 and CDR2 (germline): MNHEY, SMNVEV (reference sequence). There are 15 residues in the CDR3. DNA for the CDR3: TGTGCCAGCAGTCCTCGGGGTAGCGGTTCCTACGAGCAGTACTTC. It specifies CASSPRGSGSYEQYF.